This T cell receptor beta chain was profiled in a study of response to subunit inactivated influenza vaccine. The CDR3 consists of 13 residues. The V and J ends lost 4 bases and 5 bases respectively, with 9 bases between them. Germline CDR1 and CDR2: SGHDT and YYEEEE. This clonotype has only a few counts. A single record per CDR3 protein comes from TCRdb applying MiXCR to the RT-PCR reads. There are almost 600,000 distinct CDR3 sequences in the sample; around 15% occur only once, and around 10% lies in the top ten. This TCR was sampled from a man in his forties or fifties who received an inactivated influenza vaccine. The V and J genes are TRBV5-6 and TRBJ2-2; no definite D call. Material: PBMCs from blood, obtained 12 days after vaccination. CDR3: CASSTDLTGELFF. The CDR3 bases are TGTGCCAGCAGCACCGACCTTACCGGGGAGCTGTTTTTT.